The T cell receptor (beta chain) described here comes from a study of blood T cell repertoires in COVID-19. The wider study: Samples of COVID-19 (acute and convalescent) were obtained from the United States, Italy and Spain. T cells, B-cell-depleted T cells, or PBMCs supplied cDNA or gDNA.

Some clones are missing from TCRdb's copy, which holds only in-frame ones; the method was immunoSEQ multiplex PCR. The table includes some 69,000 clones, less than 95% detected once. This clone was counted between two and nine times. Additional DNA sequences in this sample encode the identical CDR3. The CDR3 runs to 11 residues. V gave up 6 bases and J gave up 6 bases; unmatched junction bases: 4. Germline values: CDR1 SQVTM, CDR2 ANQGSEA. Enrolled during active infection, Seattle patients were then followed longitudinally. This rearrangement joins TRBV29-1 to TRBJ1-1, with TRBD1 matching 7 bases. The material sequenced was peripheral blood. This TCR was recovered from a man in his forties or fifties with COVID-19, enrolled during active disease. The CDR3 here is CSVDRFPEAFF. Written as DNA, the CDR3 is TGCAGCGTGGACAGGTTCCCTGAAGCTTTCTTT.